Below, one TCR beta chain is given with its context. Its antigen remains unknown. This sample was taken from a study of CD8 T cells in Susac syndrome. Study-level findings and limits: Where Susac syndrome CD4+ T cell repertoires were concerned, no clonal expansion was evident.

Random hexamers served to reverse transcribe roughly 0.5 to 1 ug RNA. immunoSEQ multiplex PCR amplified TCR beta CDR3 across 54 Vbeta, 13 Jbeta. TCRdb reprocessed the immunoSEQ multiplex PCR reads with MiXCR, giving one entry per CDR3 protein. This sample has about 150,000 distinct CDR3 sequences, with approximately 95% found just once. Bulk CD8+ and CD4+ cells came from magnetic negative isolation; CD8+ TEMRA by FACS. The CDR3 contains 14 residues. The V gene's germline CDR1 is LGHDT and CDR2 YNNKEL (reference sequence). V lost 4 bases and J 6 bases, leaving 16 bases between the germline ends. The source is a human donor with Susac syndrome. The chain uses TRBV3-1 and TRBJ2-7, with D possibly being TRBD1 (6 bases). The sample was CD4+ T cells from PBMCs. In nucleotides, the CDR3 is TGTGCCAGCAGCCGGTCAGGGGAACTTCGCGAGCAGTACTTC. The encoded protein is CASSRSGELREQYF.